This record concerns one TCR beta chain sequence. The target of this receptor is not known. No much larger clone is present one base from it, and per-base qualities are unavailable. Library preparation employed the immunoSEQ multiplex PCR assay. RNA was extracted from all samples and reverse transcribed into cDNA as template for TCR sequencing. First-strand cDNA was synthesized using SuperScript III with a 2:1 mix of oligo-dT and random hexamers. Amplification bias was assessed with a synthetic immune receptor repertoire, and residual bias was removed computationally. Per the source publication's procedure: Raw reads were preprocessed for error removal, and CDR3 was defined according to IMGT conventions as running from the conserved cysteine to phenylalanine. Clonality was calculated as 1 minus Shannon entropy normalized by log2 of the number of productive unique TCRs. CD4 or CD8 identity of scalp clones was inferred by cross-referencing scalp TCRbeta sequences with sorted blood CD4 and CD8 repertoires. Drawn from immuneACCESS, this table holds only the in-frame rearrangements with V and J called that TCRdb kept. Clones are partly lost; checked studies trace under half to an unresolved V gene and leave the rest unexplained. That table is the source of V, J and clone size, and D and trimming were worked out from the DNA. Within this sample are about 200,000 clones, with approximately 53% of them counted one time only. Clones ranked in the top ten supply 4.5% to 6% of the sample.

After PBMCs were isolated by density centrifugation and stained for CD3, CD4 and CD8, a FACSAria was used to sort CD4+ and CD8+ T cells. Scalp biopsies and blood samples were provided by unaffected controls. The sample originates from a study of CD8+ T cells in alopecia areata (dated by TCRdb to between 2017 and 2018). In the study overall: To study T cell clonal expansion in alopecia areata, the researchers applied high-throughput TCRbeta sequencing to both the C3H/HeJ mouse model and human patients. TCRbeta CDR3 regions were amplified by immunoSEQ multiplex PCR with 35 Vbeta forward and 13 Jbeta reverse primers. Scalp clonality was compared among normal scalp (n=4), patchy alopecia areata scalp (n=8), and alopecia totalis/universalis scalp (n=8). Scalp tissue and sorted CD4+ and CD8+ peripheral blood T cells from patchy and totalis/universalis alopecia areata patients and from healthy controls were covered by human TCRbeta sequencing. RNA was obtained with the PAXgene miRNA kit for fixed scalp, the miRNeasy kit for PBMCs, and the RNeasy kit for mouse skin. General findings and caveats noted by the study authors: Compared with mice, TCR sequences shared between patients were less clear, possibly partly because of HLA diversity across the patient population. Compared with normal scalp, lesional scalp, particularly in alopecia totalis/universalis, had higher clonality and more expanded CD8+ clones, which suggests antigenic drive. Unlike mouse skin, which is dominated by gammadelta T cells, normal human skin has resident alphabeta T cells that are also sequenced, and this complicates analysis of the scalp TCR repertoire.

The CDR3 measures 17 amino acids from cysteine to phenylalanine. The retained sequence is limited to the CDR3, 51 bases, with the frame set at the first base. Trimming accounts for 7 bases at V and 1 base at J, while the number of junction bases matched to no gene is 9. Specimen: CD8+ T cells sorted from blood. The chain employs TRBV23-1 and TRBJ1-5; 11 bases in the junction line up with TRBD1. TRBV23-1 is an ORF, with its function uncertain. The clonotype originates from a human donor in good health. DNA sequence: TGCGCCAGCACACCGGGACAGGGGGAAAAGAGCAATCAGCCCCAGCATTTT. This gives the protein CASTPGQGEKSNQPQHF.